By share, the clone carrying this T cell receptor beta chain ranks as medium-sized. There are 16 residues in the CDR3. CDR1 and CDR2 from the germline V gene are SEHNR and FQNEAQ (reference sequence). V lost 5 bases, J lost 3 bases, and 9 bases stayed unmatched. This entry comes from a study of technical replicates of blood from a handful of donors. Clones were sequenced by immunoSEQ multiplex PCR, and TCRdb holds only the in-frame ones, with some missing. Here the sample spans roughly 65,000 clones, more than 75% being singletons. Sequenced input: PBMCs. The chain has TRBV7-9 and TRBJ1-2; TRBD1 matches 10 bases. The TCR originated in a human donor in good health. Some clones in this sample may be carry-over from other donors' samples. The CDR3 is CASSPLRTGGDYGYTF. CDR3 in DNA: TGTGCCAGCAGCCCACTCCGGACAGGGGGTGACTATGGCTACACCTTC.